This record looks at one T cell receptor (beta chain) sequence and its context. This clonotype was observed a few times. Its antigen remains undetermined. The sample holds no much larger clone one base away, and base qualities are not on file. Clipping removes 6 bases from V and 7 bases from J, with 12 as the unmatched junction base count. Based on the germline V gene, the CDR1 and CDR2 sequences are SNHLY and FYNNEI. The CDR3 covers 15 residues, taking in both the cysteine and the phenylalanine. Only the CDR3 DNA stays, 45 bases, in frame from base 1. The sample comes from a study of CD8 T cells in ankylosing spondylitis (dated by TCRdb to 2017 to 2019). Regarding the research as a whole: T cell receptor beta repertoires were profiled in healthy donors and ankylosing spondylitis patients so that disease-linked TCR variants could be found. The whole study cohort included some 100 healthy donors and 25 ankylosing spondylitis patients. Peripheral blood was sampled, and synovial fluid was additionally collected from ankylosing spondylitis patients.

Instrument used: Illumina HiSeq 2500. Quantitative 5'-RACE with molecular barcodes was the method used to prepare the TCR beta libraries. As for how the authors treated the data: To identify disease-linked TCR variants, a new computational method was used, one built on a probabilistic model of VDJ rearrangement. TCRdb reran the public reads through fastp at Q25 and MiXCR, keeping productive beta chains. Every CDR3 protein is listed once, alongside the most common genes and DNA of its rows. These V and J calls are TCRdb output, not the study's own analysis. Across this sample there are about 540,000 distinct CDR3 sequences, with 10% to 15% seen only once. Jointly, the top ten make up 6.8% of the sample. The paper as a whole reports these results and caveats: In peripheral blood, the disease-linked clones were found at relatively low frequencies and had a CD8+ phenotype. Some of the motif variants had been reported before in the synovial fluid and blood of reactive arthritis patients, a finding that suggests common disease-initiation mechanisms. A TCR beta motif of roughly 8 highly homologous amino acid variants appeared characteristic of blood from ankylosing spondylitis patients. According to the report, matched synovial fluid samples from ankylosing spondylitis patients were significantly enriched for the disease-linked clones.

The clonotype comes from a male donor with ankylosing spondylitis. The sequencing input was blood, either unsorted or a sorted T cell fraction (not recorded which). The rearranged segments are TRBV2 and TRBJ1-5, with TRBD1 identical over 7 junction bases. CDR3 region: CASRKNVGGWQPQHF. At the DNA level, the sequence is TGTGCCAGCAGGAAGAATGTAGGGGGCTGGCAGCCCCAGCATTTT.